This TCR beta chain was obtained from a study of shared clonotypes between healthy human individuals (dated by TCRdb to about 2020). For context, the study as a whole: A couple of women and a few men aged 18 to 49 years were included in the cohort. For each donor, CD4 naive and CD4 memory were each run on three plates, CD8 naive on two plates, and CD8 memory on one plate. Blood TCR repertoires of roughly five healthy adults were deeply sequenced to estimate repertoire size and the extent of clonotype sharing between individuals. To increase sequencing depth and limit assay-specific biases, different laboratories used diverse techniques to prepare libraries and sequence TCR repertoires. Leukapheresis yielded between about 0.94 and 10 billion PBMCs per donor. Here is what the overall study found, with its caveats: Estimated clonotype richness was generally larger for naive than for memory subsets. Pairwise subsampling indicated that sequencing depth was expected to affect the degree of clonotype sharing among donors. Clonotypes shared by all four sorted-subset donors showed higher generation probabilities than non-shared clonotypes. Rarefaction of sorted-subset datasets indicated incomplete sequencing despite the large sequencing depth. Sampling was restricted to blood, and TCR repertoires in tissue are likely to differ from TCR repertoires in blood. The small number of donors limited the genetic and exposure-history diversity represented. Sharing across a few donors was observed for approximately 5% of naive CD4, under 4% of naive CD8, 2% to 2.5% of memory CD4, and around 0.4% of memory CD8 clonotypes.

On this clone itself: The target of this receptor is not known. Per-nucleotide qualities are absent, and no much larger clonotype sits a single base away.

CDR1 and CDR2, looked up from the germline V gene, are MGHRA and YSYEKL. The CDR3 covers 15 residues, taking in both the cysteine and the phenylalanine. The entry retains the CDR3 DNA only, 45 bases that are in frame from base 1. V is pared back by 1 base and J by 0 bases, with 7 bases lying between the germline termini. The donors were healthy, HIV-negative adults who had no recently reported acute infections or vaccinations. All donors were Caucasian adults living in Nashville, Tennessee, USA. CD4+ T cells were enriched by magnetic negative selection, after which naive cells were positively selected on CD45RA and the negative fraction was taken as the memory subset. Blood was obtained by leukapheresis, after which PBMCs were separated by Ficoll-Histopaque density gradient centrifugation and cryopreserved in liquid nitrogen vapor phase. Analytical flow cytometry was used to check the purity and quantity of every magnetically sorted T cell population. Genomic DNA was isolated from every sorted fraction and measured by UV absorbance on a Nanodrop 2000c.

Using the deep immunoSEQ assay, multiplex PCR amplified TCR CDR3 regions from genomic DNA. Genomic DNA extracted from each cell subset was distributed evenly over all wells of several immunoSEQ 96-well plates, and each plate served as one replicate. For sorted subsets, approximately 210 ng genomic DNA, equal to 30,000 to 35,000 T cell genomes, was loaded into each replicate PCR. Purified libraries were quantified with a Qubit 3.0 fluorometer, sized on a Bioanalyzer 2100, and re-quantified with the KAPA Library Quantification kit. A separate single-read 150-cycle Illumina NextSeq 550 flow cell was used to sequence each immunoSEQ 96-well plate. For the original study's pipeline: Because only junctional sequences without quality scores were contained in the immunoSEQ output, filtering matching that applied to full-length reads could not be performed. Sequences were annotated with PyIR, a Python wrapper for IgBLAST v1.9, using IMGT germline references to assign V/J genes and CDR3. Reads were removed for weak V/J assignments (E-value above 1e-6), missing CDR3, stop codons, out-of-frame junctions, or ambiguous translated residues. A V3J clonotype was defined by an identical inferred V gene, J gene, and CDR3 amino acid sequence. The percentage overlap between two repertoires was calculated by dividing the number of shared unique clonotypes by the size of the smaller repertoire. RTK rarefaction, the Chao1 estimator, and Recon v2.1 estimates of unobserved clonotypes were used to assess repertoire richness. Generation probabilities were computed with OLGA for all TCRbeta clonotypes obtained by the gDNA method from several donors. The table was pulled from immuneACCESS by TCRdb, which kept in-frame rearrangements only. Such tables lose some clones; where checked, under half of the loss comes from unresolved V genes, and the rest has no known cause. For V, J and clone size, that table is used; D and trimming come from the DNA. The sample contains 2 million to 2.5 million clones, under 97% of them found a single time. 0.13% of the sample is in the top ten clones.

In this chain, TRBV4-1 is recombined with TRBJ1-3, with no confident D gene call. The sample comprised naive CD4+ T cells sorted from blood. Sample cell subset or site, as interpreted from the label and publication: CD45RA+ positively selected. This TCR was sampled from a man aged 18 to 30 in good health. CDR3 reads: CASSQAAVSGNTIYF. In nucleotide form, the sequence is TGCGCCAGCAGCCAAGCGGCAGTCTCTGGAAACACCATATATTTT.